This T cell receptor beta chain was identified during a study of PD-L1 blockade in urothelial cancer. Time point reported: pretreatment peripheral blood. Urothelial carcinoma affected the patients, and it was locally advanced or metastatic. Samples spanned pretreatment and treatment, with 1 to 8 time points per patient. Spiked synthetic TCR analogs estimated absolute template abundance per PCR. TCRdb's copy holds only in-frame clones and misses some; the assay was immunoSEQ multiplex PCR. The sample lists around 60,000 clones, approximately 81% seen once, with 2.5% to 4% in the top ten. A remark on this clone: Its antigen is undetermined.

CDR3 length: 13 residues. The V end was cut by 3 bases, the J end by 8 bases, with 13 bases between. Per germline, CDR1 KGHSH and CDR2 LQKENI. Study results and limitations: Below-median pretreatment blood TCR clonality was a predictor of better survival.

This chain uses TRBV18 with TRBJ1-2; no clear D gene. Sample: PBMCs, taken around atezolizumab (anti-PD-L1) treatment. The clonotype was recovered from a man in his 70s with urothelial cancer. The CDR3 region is CASSPDKLGGYTF. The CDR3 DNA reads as TGTGCCAGCTCACCCGACAAACTTGGCGGCTACACCTTC.